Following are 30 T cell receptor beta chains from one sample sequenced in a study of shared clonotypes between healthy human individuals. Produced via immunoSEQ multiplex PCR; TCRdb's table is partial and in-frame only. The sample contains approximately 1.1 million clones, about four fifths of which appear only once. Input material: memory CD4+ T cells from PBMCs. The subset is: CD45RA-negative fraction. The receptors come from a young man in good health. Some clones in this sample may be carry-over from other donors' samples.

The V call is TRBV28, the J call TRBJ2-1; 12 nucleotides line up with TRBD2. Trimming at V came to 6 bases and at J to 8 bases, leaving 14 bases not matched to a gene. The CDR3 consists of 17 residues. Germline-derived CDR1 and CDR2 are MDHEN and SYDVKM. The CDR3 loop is CASSLRASGRAFDEQFF. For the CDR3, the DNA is TGTGCCAGCAGCCTTAGAGCTAGCGGGAGGGCGTTCGATGAGCAGTTCTTC.

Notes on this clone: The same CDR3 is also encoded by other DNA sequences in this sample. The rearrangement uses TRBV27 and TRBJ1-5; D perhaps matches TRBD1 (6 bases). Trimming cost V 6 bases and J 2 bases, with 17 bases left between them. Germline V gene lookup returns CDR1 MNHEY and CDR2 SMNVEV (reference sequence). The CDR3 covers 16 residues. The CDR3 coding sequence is TGTGCCAGCAGCCTAAGGGACACTGGCGGCAATCAGCCCCAGCATTTT. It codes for CASSLRDTGGNQPQHF.

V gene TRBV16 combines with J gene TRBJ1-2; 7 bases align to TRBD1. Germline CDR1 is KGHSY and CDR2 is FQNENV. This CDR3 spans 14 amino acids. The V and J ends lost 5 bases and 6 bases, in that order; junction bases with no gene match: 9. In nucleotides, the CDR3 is TGTGCCAGCAGCTCCCGGGACAGTATCAATGGCTACACCTTC. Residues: CASSSRDSINGYTF.

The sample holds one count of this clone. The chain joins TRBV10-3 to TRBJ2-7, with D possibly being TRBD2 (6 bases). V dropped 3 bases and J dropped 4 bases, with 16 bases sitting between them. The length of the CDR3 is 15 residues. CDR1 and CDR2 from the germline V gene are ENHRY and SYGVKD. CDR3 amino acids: CAISDQSAGKYEQYF. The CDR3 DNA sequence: TGTGCCATCAGTGACCAGTCCGCGGGGAAGTACGAGCAGTACTTC.

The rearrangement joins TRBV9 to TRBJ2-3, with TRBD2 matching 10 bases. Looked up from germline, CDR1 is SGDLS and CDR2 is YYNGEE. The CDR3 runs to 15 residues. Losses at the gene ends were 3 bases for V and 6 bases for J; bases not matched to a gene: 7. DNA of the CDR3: TGTGCCAGCAGCGGCGGGACTAGCGTGTGGGATACGCAGTATTTT. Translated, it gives CASSGGTSVWDTQYF.

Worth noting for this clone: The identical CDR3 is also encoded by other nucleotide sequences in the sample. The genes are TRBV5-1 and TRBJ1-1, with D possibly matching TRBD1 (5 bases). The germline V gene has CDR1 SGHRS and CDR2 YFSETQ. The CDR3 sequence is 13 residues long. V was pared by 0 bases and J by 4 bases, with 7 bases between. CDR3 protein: CASSLDRLTEAFF. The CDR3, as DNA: TGCGCCAGCAGCTTGGACAGGCTCACTGAAGCTTTCTTT.

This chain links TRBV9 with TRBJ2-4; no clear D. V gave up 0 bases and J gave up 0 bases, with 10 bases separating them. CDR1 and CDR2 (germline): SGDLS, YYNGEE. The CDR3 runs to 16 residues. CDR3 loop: CASSVGTALAKNIQYF. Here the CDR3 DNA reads TGTGCCAGCAGCGTAGGCACTGCACTAGCCAAAAACATTCAGTACTTC.

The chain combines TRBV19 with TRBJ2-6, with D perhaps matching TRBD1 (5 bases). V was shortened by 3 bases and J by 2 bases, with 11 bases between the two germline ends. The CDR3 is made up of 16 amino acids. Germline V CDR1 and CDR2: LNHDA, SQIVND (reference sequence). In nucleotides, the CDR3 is TGTGCCAGTAGTATCTTGGGGCCGGCTGGGGCCAACGTCCTGACTTTC. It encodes CASSILGPAGANVLTF.

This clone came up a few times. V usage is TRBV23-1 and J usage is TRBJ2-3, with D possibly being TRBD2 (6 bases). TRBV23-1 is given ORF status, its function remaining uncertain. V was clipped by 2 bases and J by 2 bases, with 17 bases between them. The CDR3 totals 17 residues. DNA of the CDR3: TGCGCCAGCAGTCAACTCCCCCTAGCGACCGACACAGATACGCAGTATTTT. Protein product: CASSQLPLATDTDTQYF.

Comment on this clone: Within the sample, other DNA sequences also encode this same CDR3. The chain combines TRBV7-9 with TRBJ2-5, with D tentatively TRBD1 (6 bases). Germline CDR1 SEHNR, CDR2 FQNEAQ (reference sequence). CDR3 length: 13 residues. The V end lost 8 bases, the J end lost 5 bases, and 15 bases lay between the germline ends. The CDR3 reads CASSLQGQETQYF. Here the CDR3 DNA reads TGTGCCAGCTCTCTCCAGGGGCAGGAGACCCAGTACTTC.

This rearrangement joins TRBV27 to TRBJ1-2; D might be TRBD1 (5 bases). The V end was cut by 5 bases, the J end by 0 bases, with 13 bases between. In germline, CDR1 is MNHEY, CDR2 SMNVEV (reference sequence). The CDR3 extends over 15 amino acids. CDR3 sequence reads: CASSAGGAANYGYTF. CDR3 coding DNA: TGTGCCAGCAGTGCGGGAGGGGCTGCTAACTATGGCTACACCTTC.

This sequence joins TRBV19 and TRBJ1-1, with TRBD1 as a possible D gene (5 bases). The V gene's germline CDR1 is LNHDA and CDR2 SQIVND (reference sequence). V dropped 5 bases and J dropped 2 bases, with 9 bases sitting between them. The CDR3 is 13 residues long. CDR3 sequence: CASSSGLNTEAFF. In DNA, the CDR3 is TGTGCCAGTAGTTCAGGGCTCAACACTGAAGCTTTCTTT.

DNA of the CDR3: TGTGCCAGTAGTATTTTTCAGGGTTGGGATACGCAGTATTTT. This codes for CASSIFQGWDTQYF. V gene TRBV19 combines with J gene TRBJ2-3; weak D call: TRBD1 (5 bases). Germline V gene lookup returns CDR1 LNHDA and CDR2 SQIVND (reference sequence). Between the trimmed V and J ends, which lost 3 bases and 6 bases, there was a span of 13 bases. The CDR3 loop spans 14 amino acids.

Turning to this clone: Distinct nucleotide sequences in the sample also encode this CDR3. The chain's CDR3 is CASSQRGAETQYF. The CDR3 DNA reads as TGCGCCAGCAGCCAAAGGGGGGCAGAGACCCAGTACTTC. This chain connects TRBV4-3 to TRBJ2-5; the D gene could be TRBD1 or TRBD2 (6 bases each). Trimming pared 2 bases from V and 4 bases from J, leaving 8 bases between. CDR3 length equals 13 residues. From germline, CDR1 is LGHNA and CDR2 YSLEER.

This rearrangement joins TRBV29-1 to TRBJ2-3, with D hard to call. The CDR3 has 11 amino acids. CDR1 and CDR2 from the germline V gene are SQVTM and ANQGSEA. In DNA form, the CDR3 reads TGCGCCTTTGGGTTTGCAGATACGCAGTATTTT. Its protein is CAFGFADTQYF.

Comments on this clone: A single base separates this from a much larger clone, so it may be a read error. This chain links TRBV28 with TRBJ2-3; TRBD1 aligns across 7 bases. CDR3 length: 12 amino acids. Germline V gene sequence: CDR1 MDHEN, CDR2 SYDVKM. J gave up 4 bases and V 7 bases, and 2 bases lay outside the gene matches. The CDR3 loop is CASNDRADTQYF. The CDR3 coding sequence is TGTGCCAGCAATGACAGGGCAGATACGCAGTATTTT. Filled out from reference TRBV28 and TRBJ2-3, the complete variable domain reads DVKVTQSSRYLVKRTGEKVFLECVQDMDHENMFWYRQDPGLGLRLIYFSYDVKMKEKGDIPEGYSVSREKKERFSLILESASTNQTSMYLCASNDRADTQYFGPGTRLTVL.

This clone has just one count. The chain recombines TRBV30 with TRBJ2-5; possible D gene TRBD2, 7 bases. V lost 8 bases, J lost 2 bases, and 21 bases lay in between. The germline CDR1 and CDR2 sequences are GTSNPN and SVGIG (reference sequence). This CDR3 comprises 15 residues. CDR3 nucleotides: TGTGCCCCAAGGGGGGGAGGGGGACGTCAAGAGACCCAGTACTTC. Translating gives CAPRGGGGRQETQYF. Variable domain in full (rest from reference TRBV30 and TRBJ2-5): SQTIHQWPATLVQPVGSPLSLECTVEGTSNPNLYWYRQAAGRGLQLLFYSVGIGQISSEVPQNLSASRPQDRQFILSSKKLLLSDSGFYLCAPRGGGGRQETQYFGPGTRLLVL.

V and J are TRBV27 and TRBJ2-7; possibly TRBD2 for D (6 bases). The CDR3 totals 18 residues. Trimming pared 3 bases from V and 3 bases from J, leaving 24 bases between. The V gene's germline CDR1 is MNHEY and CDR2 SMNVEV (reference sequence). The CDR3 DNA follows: TGTGCCAGCAGTTTCGGCTCCGGAACGGGAGCCTATTACTACGAGCAGTACTTC. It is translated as CASSFGSGTGAYYYEQYF.

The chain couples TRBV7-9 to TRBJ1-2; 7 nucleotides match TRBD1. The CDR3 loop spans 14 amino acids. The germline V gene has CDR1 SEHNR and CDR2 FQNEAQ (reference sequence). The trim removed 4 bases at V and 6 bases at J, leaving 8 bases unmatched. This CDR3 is CASSSDRVGHGYTF. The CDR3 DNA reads TGTGCCAGCAGCTCCGACAGGGTAGGGCATGGCTACACCTTC. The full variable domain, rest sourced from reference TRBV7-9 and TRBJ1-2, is DTGVSQNPRHKITKRGQNVTFRCDPISEHNRLYWYRQTLGQGPEFLTYFQNEAQLEKSRLLSDRFSAERPKGSFSTLEIQRTEQGDSAMYLCASSSDRVGHGYTFGSGTRLTVV.

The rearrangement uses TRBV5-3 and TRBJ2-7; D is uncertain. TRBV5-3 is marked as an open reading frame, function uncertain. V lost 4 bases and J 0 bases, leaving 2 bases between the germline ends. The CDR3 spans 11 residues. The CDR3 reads CARSISYEQYF. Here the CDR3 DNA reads TGTGCCAGAAGCATCTCCTACGAGCAGTACTTC.

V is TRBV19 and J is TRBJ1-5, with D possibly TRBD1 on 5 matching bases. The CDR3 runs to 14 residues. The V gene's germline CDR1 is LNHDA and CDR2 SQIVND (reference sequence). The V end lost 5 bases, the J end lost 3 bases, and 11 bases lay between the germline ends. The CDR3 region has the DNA TGTGCCAGTAGTGCAGGGTTCTTCAATCAGCCCCAGCATTTT. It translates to CASSAGFFNQPQHF.

Written as DNA, the CDR3 is TGTGCCAGCAGGGGACAGGGAGTAGGCGGCTACACCTTC. Protein sequence: CASRGQGVGGYTF. The chain joins TRBV21-1 to TRBJ1-2; the table's D call, TRBD1, was not checked against the DNA. TRBV21-1 is recorded as a pseudogene. The CDR3 runs to 13 residues.

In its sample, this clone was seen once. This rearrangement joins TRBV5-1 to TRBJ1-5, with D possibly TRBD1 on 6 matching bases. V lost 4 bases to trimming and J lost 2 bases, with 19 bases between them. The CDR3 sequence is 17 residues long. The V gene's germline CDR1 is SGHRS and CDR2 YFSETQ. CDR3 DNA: TGCGCCAGCAGCCCCGATCCCCCGGGGGCTGGCAATCAGCCCCAGCATTTT. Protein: CASSPDPPGAGNQPQHF.

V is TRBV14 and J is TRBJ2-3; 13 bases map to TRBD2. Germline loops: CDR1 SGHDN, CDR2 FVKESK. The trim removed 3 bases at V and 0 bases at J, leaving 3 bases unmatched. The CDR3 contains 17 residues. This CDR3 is CASSQGLAGLSTDTQYF. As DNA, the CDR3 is TGTGCCAGCAGCCAGGGACTAGCGGGACTAAGCACAGATACGCAGTATTTT.

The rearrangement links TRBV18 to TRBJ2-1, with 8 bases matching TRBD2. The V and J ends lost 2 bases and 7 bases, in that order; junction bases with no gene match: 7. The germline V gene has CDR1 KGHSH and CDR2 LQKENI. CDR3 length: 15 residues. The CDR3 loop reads CASSPGLAAGNEQFF. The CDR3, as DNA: TGTGCCAGCTCACCAGGACTAGCAGCGGGAAATGAGCAGTTCTTC.

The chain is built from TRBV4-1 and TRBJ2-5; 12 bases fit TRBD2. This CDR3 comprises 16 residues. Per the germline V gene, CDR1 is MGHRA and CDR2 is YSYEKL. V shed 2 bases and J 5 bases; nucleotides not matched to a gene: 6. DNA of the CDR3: TGCGCCAGCAGCCAAACGCGGACTAGCGGGAAGGAGACCCAGTACTTC. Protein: CASSQTRTSGKETQYF.

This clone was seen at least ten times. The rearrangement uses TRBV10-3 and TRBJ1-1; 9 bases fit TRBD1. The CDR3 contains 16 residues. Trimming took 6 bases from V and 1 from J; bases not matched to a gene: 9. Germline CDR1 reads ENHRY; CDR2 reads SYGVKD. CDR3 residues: CAISQLPGQGNTEAFF. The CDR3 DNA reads TGTGCCATCAGCCAACTCCCGGGACAGGGGAACACTGAAGCTTTCTTT.

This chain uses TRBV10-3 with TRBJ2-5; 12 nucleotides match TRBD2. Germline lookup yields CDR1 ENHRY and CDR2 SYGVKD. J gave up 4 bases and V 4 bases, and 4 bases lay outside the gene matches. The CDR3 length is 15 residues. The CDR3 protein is CAISGASGRVETQYF. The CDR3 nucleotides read TGTGCCATCAGTGGGGCTAGCGGGAGGGTAGAGACCCAGTACTTC.

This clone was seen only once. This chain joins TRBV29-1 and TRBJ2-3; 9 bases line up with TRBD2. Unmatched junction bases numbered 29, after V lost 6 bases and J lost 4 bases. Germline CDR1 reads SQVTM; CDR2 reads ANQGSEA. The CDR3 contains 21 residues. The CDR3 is CSVQTGHAASGILRLSDTQYF. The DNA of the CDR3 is TGCAGCGTCCAAACGGGCCACGCGGCTAGCGGGATCCTCCGTTTATCAGATACGCAGTATTTT.

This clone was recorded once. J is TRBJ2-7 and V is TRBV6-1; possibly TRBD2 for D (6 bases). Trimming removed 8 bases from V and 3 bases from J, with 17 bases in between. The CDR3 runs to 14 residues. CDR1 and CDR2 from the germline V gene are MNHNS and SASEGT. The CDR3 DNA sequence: TGTGCCAGCTCGCGGGGTCCGGGAGTCTACGAGCAGTACTTC. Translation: CASSRGPGVYEQYF.